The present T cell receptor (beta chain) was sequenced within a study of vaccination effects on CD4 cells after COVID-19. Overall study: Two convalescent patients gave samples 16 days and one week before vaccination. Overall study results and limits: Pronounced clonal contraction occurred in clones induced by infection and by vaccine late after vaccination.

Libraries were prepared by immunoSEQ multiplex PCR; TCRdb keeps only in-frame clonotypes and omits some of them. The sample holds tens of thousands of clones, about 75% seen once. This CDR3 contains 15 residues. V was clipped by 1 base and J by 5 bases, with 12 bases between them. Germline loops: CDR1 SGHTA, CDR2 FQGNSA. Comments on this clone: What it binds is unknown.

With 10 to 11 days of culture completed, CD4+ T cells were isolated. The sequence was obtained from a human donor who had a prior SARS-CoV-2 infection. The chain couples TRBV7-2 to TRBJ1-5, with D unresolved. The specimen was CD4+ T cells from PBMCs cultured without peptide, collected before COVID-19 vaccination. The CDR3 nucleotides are TGTGCCAGCAGCTTAGTGGCAACAGCCTATCAGCCCCAGCATTTT. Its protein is CASSLVATAYQPQHF.